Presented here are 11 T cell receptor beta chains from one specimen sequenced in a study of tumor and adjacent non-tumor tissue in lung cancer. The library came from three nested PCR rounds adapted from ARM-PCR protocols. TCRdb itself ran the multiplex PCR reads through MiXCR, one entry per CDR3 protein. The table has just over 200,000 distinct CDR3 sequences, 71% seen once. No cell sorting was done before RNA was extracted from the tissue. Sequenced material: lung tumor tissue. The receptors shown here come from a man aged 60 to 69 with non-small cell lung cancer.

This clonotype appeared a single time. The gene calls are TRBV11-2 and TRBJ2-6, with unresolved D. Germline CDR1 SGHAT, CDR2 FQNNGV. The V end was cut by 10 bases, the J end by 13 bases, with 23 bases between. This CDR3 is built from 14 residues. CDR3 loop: CAISPISEASVLTF. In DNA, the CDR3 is TGTGCCATCAGTCCTATCTCTGAGGCCAGTGTCCTGACTTTC.

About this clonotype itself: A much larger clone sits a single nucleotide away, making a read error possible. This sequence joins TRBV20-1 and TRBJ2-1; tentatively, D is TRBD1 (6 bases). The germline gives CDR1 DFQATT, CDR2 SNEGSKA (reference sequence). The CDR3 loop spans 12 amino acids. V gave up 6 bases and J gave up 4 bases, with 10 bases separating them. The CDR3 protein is CSAPTGYNEQFF. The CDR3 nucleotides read TGCAGTGCCCCAACAGGGTACAATGAGCAGTTCTTC.

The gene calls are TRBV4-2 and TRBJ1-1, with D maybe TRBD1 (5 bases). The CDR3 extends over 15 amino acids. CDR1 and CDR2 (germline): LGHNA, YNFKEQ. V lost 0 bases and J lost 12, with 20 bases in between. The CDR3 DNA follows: TGTGCCAGCAGCCAAGAGGTCGGGCGGGGACTGTTATCTTTCTTT. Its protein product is CASSQEVGRGLLSFF.

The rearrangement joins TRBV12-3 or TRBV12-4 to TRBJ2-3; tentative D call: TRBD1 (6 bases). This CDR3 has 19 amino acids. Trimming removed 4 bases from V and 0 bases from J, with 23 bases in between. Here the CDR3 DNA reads TGTGCCAGCAGTTCAAGTCAGGGTTTACAGGGCTCTAGCACAGATACGCAGTATTTT. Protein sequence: CASSSSQGLQGSSTDTQYF.

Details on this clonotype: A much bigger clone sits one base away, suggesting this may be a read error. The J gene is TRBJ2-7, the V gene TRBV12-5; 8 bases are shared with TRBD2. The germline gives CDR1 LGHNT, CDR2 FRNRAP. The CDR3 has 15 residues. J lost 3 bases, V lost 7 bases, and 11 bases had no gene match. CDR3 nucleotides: TGTGCTAGTGCCTCCTCGAGCGGGAGTGTCTACGAGCAGTACTTC. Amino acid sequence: CASASSSGSVYEQYF. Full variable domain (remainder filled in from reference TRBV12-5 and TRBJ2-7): DARVTQTPRHKVTEMGQEVTMRCQPILGHNTVFWYRQTMMQGLELLAYFRNRAPLDDSGMPKDRFSAEMPDATLATLKIQPSEPRDSAVYFCASASSSGSVYEQYFGPGTRLTVT.

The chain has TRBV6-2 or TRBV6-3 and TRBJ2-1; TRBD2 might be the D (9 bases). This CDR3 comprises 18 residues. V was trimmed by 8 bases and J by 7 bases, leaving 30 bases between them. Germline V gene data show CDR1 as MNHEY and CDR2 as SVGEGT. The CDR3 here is CASQPGQGRSSGSNEQFF. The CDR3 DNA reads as TGTGCCAGCCAGCCAGGACAGGGACGAAGTAGCGGGAGTAATGAGCAGTTCTTC.

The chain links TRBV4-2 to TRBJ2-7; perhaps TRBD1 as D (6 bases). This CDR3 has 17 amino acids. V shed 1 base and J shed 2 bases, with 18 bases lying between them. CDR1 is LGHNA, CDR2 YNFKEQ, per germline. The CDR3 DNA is TGTGCCAGCAGCCAAGGGTACAGGGCCTTCACAACCTACGAGCAGTACTTC. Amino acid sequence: CASSQGYRAFTTYEQYF.

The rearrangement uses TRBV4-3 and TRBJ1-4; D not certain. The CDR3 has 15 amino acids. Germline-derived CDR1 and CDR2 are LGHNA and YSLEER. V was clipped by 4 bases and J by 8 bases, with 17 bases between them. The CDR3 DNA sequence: TGCGCCAGCAGCCCTGAGATCGCGGCGGGCGAAAAACTGTTTTTT. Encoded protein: CASSPEIAAGEKLFF.

The CDR3 reads CASSQDLRGPITDTQYF. CDR3 sequence (DNA): TGTGCCAGCAGCCAAGATCTTCGAGGGCCGATAACAGATACGCAGTATTTT. J is TRBJ2-3 and V is TRBV4-2, with D possibly matching TRBD2 (5 bases). This CDR3 has 17 residues. Germline loops: CDR1 LGHNA, CDR2 YNFKEQ. Trimming took off 0 bases at V and 3 bases at J, with 16 bases between the two ends.

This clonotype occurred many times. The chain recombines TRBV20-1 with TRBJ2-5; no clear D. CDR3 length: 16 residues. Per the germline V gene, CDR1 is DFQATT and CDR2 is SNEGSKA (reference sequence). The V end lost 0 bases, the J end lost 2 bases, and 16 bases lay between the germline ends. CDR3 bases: TGCAGTGCTAGAGATCCAGACTTGGGCAGGCAAGAGACCCAGTACTTC. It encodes CSARDPDLGRQETQYF.

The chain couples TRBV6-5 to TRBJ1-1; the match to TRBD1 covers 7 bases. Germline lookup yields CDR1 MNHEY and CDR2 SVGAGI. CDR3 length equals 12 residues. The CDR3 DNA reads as TGTTCCAACAGTTCGGCCAGGGGGGAAGCTTTCTTT. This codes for CSNSSARGEAFF.